The 29 T cell receptor beta chains presented below share a single source sample, sequenced in a study of T cells in Graves' hyperthyroidism and ophthalmopathy. RNA transcripts yielded amplified TCR beta CDR3 regions. HTBI primers drove first-round RT-PCR of the TCR CDR3. TCRdb re-analysed the multiplex PCR reads in MiXCR, keeping a single row per CDR3 protein. The table lists hundreds of thousands of distinct CDR3 sequences, approximately 14% of them singletons. The specimen sequenced was blood. Receptors originate from a woman aged 50 to 60 with Graves' ophthalmopathy.

The rearrangement joins TRBV5-1 to TRBJ2-7; 11 nucleotides match TRBD2. Germline assignment: CDR1 SGHRS and CDR2 YFSETQ. V was pared by 3 bases and J by 4 bases, with 12 bases of the junction left unmatched. The CDR3 has 17 amino acids. This chain's CDR3 is CASSSVAGGIPPYEQYF. In nucleotides, the CDR3 is TGCGCCAGCAGCTCTGTAGCGGGAGGGATCCCCCCTTACGAGCAGTACTTC.

This clonotype was seen ten or more times. V is TRBV20-1 and J is TRBJ2-3; no definite D call. Germline V CDR1 and CDR2: DFQATT, SNEGSKA (reference sequence). CDR3 length: 11 residues. With 6 bases removed from V and 3 bases from J, the gap between germline ends came to 7 bases. The CDR3 nucleotides read TGCAGTGCCGCAAGGACAGATACGCAGTATTTT. Translated, it gives CSAARTDTQYF.

This clonotype was seen repeatedly, ten times or more. The V gene is TRBV5-5, the J gene TRBJ2-1, with unresolved D. This CDR3 has 13 amino acids. V dropped 2 bases and J dropped 5 bases, with 8 bases sitting between them. Germline CDR1 is SGHKS and CDR2 is YYEKEE (reference sequence). The CDR3 reads CASSLDVHNEQFF. The CDR3 coding sequence is TGTGCCAGCAGCTTAGACGTGCACAATGAGCAGTTCTTC.

This clonotype showed up many times. V and J are TRBV12-3 or TRBV12-4 and TRBJ1-1; D remains unclear. Trimming removed 7 bases from V and 2 bases from J, with 11 bases in between. The CDR3 contains 13 residues. CDR3 nucleotide sequence: TGTGCCAGCACCCTAATGGAAAACACTGAAGCTTTCTTT. Translation gives CASTLMENTEAFF.

The chain combines TRBV5-8 with TRBJ1-5; D gene ambiguous. The CDR3 totals 13 residues. CDR1 and CDR2 from the germline V gene are SGHTS and YDEGEE. Deletions cut 2 bases from V and 5 bases from J, with 8 bases between. CDR3 loop: CASSFQGYQPQHF. The DNA for the CDR3 is TGTGCCAGCAGCTTTCAAGGGTATCAGCCCCAGCATTTT.

The chain has TRBV11-2 and TRBJ2-1; TRBD2 matches at 16 bases. V gave up 4 bases and J gave up 10 bases; unmatched junction bases: 1. Germline V lookup: CDR1 SGHAT, CDR2 FQNNGV. This CDR3 comprises 14 residues. CDR3 in DNA: TGTGCCAGCAGCTGGGGACTAGCGGGAGGGGAGCAGTTCTTC. Amino acid sequence: CASSWGLAGGEQFF.

The chain links TRBV15 to TRBJ2-5, with D unclear. CDR1 is LNHNV, CDR2 YYDKDF, per germline (reference sequence). The CDR3 consists of 15 residues. V was clipped by 1 base and J by 1 base, with 10 bases between them. Here the CDR3 DNA reads TGTGCCACCAGCAGAGTACGACTCCTCCAAGAGACCCAGTACTTC. Its translation: CATSRVRLLQETQYF.

The J gene is TRBJ2-5, the V gene TRBV24-1; 9 bases align to TRBD2. Germline lookup yields CDR1 KGHDR and CDR2 SFDVKD. The CDR3 has 16 residues. The trim removed 3 bases at V and 4 bases at J, leaving 8 bases unmatched. CDR3 DNA sequence: TGTGCCACCAGTGATGCTAGCGGGATTCAGGTAGAGACCCAGTACTTC. Protein sequence: CATSDASGIQVETQYF.

This clonotype came up many times. CDR3 in DNA: TGTGCCACCAGGGGATTTGGGGGTTTCAATGAGCAGTTCTTC. Protein sequence: CATRGFGGFNEQFF. This chain links TRBV24-1 with TRBJ2-1; either TRBD1 or TRBD2 may fit D (5 bases each). V lost 7 bases and J lost 6, with 15 bases in between. Per germline, CDR1 KGHDR and CDR2 SFDVKD. The CDR3 consists of 14 residues.

This clonotype has a handful of counts. V and J are TRBV18 and TRBJ2-7; 16 bases align to TRBD2. CDR3 length: 17 amino acids. Unmatched junction bases numbered 6, after V lost 2 bases and J lost 5 bases. The germline V gene has CDR1 KGHSH and CDR2 LQKENI. The CDR3 bases are TGTGCCAGCTCACCAGGAGGGACTAGCGGGAGGGTGCACGAGCAGTACTTC. Translation gives CASSPGGTSGRVHEQYF.

The table lists this clonotype with many counts. The rearrangement uses TRBV2 and TRBJ2-2; D possibly corresponds to TRBD2 (5 bases). The CDR3 loop spans 14 amino acids. In germline, CDR1 is SNHLY, CDR2 FYNNEI. The germline V and J ends were trimmed by 5 bases and 5 bases, with 12 bases remaining between them. CDR3 region: CASSQEGGTGELFF. CDR3 in DNA: TGTGCCAGCAGTCAGGAAGGAGGTACCGGGGAGCTGTTTTTT.

The rearrangement links TRBV6-2 or TRBV6-3 to TRBJ1-3, with D possibly TRBD1 on 5 matching bases. CDR1 and CDR2 from the germline V gene are MNHEY and SVGEGT. This CDR3 has 14 residues. Trimming left V 5 bases short and J 8 bases short, with 16 bases between. The CDR3 is CASSRGTPGDTIYF. CDR3 bases: TGTGCCAGCAGTCGGGGGACCCCCGGGGACACCATATATTTT.

This clonotype came up many times. The genes are TRBV5-1 and TRBJ2-1; 9 nucleotides align to TRBD1. The CDR3 is made up of 14 amino acids. CDR1 SGHRS and CDR2 YFSETQ come from the germline V gene. The J segment lost 5 bases and the V segment lost 4 bases, leaving 4 bases of the junction unmatched. CDR3 amino acids: CASSQGTGHNEQFF. Here the CDR3 DNA reads TGCGCCAGCAGCCAGGGGACAGGGCACAATGAGCAGTTCTTC.

As for this clonotype: It may be a read error: a sequence one base away is much more abundant. The chain is built from TRBV28 and TRBJ1-2; D unresolved. This CDR3 is 13 amino acids long. Germline CDR1 and CDR2: MDHEN and SYDVKM. Trimming left V 7 bases short and J 8 bases short, with 17 bases between. CDR3 amino acids: CASTTGQRLGYTF. DNA of the CDR3: TGTGCCAGCACCACTGGTCAGAGGTTAGGCTACACCTTC.

Turning to this clonotype: It may be a read error: a sequence one base away is much more abundant. The chain combines TRBV24-1 with TRBJ2-1; no definite D call. The CDR3 has 14 residues. Trimming cost V 6 bases and J 0 bases, with 8 bases left between them. Germline CDR1 and CDR2: KGHDR and SFDVKD. CDR3 DNA: TGTGCCACCAGTAGGGCCCACTCCTACAATGAGCAGTTCTTC. Amino acids: CATSRAHSYNEQFF.

The chain joins TRBV4-2 to TRBJ2-7, with 11 bases fitting TRBD2. The CDR3 covers 14 residues. J gave up 2 bases and V 7 bases, and 4 bases lay outside the gene matches. CDR1 is LGHNA and CDR2 is YNFKEQ in the germline V gene. CDR3 loop: CASTSLAGAYEQYF. DNA of the CDR3: TGTGCCAGCACCTCACTAGCGGGAGCCTACGAGCAGTACTTC.

In this sample, this clonotype turned up many times. The chain employs TRBV3-1 and TRBJ1-2, with D perhaps TRBD1 (5 bases). Between the trimmed V and J ends, which lost 3 bases and 7 bases, there was a span of 15 bases. This CDR3 is built from 14 residues. In germline, CDR1 is LGHDT, CDR2 YNNKEL (reference sequence). The CDR3 DNA follows: TGTGCCAGCAGCCACAAGAGCGGGGGGAGTGGCTACACCTTC. Protein product: CASSHKSGGSGYTF.

This clonotype was counted ten times or more. V usage is TRBV30 and J usage is TRBJ2-3; D possibly uses TRBD1 or TRBD2 (5 bases each). Germline-derived CDR1 and CDR2 are GTSNPN and SVGIG (reference sequence). The CDR3 runs 15 residues. V lost 1 base and J lost 2, with 13 bases in between. CDR3 protein: CAWSGGPLNTDTQYF. CDR3 DNA sequence: TGTGCCTGGAGTGGGGGACCACTGAACACAGATACGCAGTATTTT.

This clonotype came up many times. V gene TRBV13 combines with J gene TRBJ2-7; tentative D call: TRBD1 (6 bases). Germline assignment: CDR1 PRHDT and CDR2 FYEKMQ (reference sequence). The CDR3 contains 12 residues. The V and J ends lost 4 bases and 4 bases respectively, with 8 bases between them. The CDR3 region has the DNA TGTGCCAGCAGCTCAGGGGAGTACGAGCAGTACTTC. Amino acids: CASSSGEYEQYF.

Many counts were recorded for this clonotype. The V call is TRBV7-9, the J call TRBJ1-1; the D is unclear. The CDR3 is made up of 13 amino acids. Germline V gene data show CDR1 as SEHNR and CDR2 as FQNEAQ (reference sequence). V was cut by 4 bases and J by 4 bases, with 10 bases left in between. The CDR3 is CASSSNWGTEAFF. CDR3 coding DNA: TGTGCCAGCAGCTCCAATTGGGGCACTGAAGCTTTCTTT.

The chain employs TRBV24-1 and TRBJ2-5; 8 bases align to TRBD1. This CDR3 is built from 14 residues. Trimming took 2 bases from V and 5 from J; bases not matched to a gene: 3. Germline-derived CDR1 and CDR2 are KGHDR and SFDVKD. The chain's CDR3 is CATSDWTGSETQYF. CDR3 DNA sequence: TGTGCCACCAGTGATTGGACAGGGAGTGAGACCCAGTACTTC.

The table lists this clonotype with a few counts. This rearrangement joins TRBV28 to TRBJ2-2; the match to TRBD2 covers 9 bases. Germline V gene data show CDR1 as MDHEN and CDR2 as SYDVKM. V shed 6 bases, J shed 4 bases, and the junction held 12 bases outside the gene matches. This CDR3 region has 17 residues. CDR3 residues: CASRLAGVNMGTGELFF. The CDR3 DNA reads as TGTGCCAGCAGATTAGCGGGAGTTAATATGGGCACCGGGGAGCTGTTTTTT.

This clonotype came up many times. The rearrangement uses TRBV27 and TRBJ1-1, with D unclear. V shed 5 bases and J shed 11 bases, with 18 bases lying between them. CDR3 length equals 13 residues. Germline-derived CDR1 and CDR2 are MNHEY and SMNVEV (reference sequence). The CDR3 loop is CASSTISGLEAFF. The CDR3 DNA is TGTGCCAGCAGTACGATTTCAGGTCTGGAGGCTTTCTTT.

This clonotype was seen a handful of times. The V gene is TRBV5-1, the J gene TRBJ2-2; 7 bases agree with TRBD1. Germline assignment: CDR1 SGHRS and CDR2 YFSETQ. V lost 0 bases, J lost 7 bases, and 15 bases stayed unmatched. The CDR3 length is 18 residues. CDR3 residues: CASSLAGTERNVGGELFF. The CDR3 nucleotides are TGCGCCAGCAGCTTGGCCGGGACAGAGAGAAATGTCGGCGGGGAGCTGTTTTTT.

V is TRBV6-2 or TRBV6-3 and J is TRBJ2-1; no clear D. Germline V gene data show CDR1 as MNHEY and CDR2 as SVGEGT. Trimming took off 2 bases at V and 0 bases at J, with 26 bases between the two ends. The CDR3 covers 21 residues. CDR3 bases: TGTGCCAGCAGTTACCCCCGCCTGAACTTTGGAAGACACCCCTCCTACAATGAGCAGTTCTTC. Its translation is CASSYPRLNFGRHPSYNEQFF.

V is TRBV13 and J is TRBJ2-1, with 13 bases that match TRBD2. Looked up from germline, CDR1 is PRHDT and CDR2 is FYEKMQ (reference sequence). This CDR3 spans 16 amino acids. The V segment lost 5 bases and the J segment 8 bases; nucleotides outside the gene matches: 9. This CDR3 reads CASSQTSGRAVDEQFF. The CDR3 region has the DNA TGTGCCAGCAGCCAAACTAGCGGGAGGGCCGTGGATGAGCAGTTCTTC.

As regards this clonotype: With a much larger clone just one base away, this may be a read error. No conserved phenylalanine or tryptophan ends this CDR3, so it is likely a read error. The V and J genes are TRBV28 and TRBJ2-2; 7 bases are shared with TRBD2. Germline V gives CDR1 MDHEN, CDR2 SYDVKM. The CDR3 is made up of 15 amino acids. V was clipped by 3 bases and J by 3 bases; unmatched bases: 4. This chain's CDR3 is CASSLLGGDTGELFS. The CDR3 nucleotides read TGTGCCAGCAGTTTGTTGGGGGGGGACACCGGGGAGCTGTTTTCT.

This clonotype was counted at least ten times. The V and J genes are TRBV5-1 and TRBJ2-3, with TRBD2 as a possible D gene (6 bases). CDR3 size: 14 residues. CDR1 and CDR2 (germline): SGHRS, YFSETQ. V was trimmed by 4 bases and J by 4 bases, leaving 13 bases between them. The CDR3 spells CASSQGGSADTQYF. In DNA form, the CDR3 reads TGCGCCAGCAGCCAAGGAGGGTCCGCAGATACGCAGTATTTT.

This clonotype was counted a few times. The V gene is TRBV27, the J gene TRBJ2-4; no clear D. CDR3 length: 13 amino acids. Trimming took off 4 bases at V and 4 bases at J, with 8 bases between the two ends. Germline-derived CDR1 and CDR2 are MNHEY and SMNVEV (reference sequence). The chain's CDR3 is CASSSSPKNIQYF. The CDR3 DNA reads TGTGCCAGCAGTTCCTCCCCAAAAAACATTCAGTACTTC.